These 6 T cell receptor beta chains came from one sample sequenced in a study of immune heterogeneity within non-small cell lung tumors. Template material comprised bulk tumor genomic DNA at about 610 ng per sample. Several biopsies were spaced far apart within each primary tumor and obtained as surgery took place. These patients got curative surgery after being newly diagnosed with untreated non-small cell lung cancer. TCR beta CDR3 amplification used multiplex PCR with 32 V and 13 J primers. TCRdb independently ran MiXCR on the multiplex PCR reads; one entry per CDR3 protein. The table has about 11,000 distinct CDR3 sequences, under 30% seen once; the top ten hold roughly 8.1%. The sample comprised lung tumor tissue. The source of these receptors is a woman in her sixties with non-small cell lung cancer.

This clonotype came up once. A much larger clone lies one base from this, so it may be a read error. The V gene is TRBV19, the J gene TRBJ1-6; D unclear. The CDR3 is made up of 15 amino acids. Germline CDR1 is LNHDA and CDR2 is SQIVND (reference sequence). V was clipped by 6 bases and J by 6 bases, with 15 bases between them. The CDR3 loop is CASRNGPQTNSPLHF. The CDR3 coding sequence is TGTGCCAGTAGGAACGGGCCCCAAACTAATTCACCCCTCCACTTT.

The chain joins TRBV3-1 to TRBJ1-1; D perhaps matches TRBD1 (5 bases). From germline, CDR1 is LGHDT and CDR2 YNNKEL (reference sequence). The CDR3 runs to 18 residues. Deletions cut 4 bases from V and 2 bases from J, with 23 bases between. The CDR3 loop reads CASSRVRAGETANTEAFF. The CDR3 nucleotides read TGTGCCAGCAGCCGCGTCAGGGCAGGCGAAACGGCCAACACTGAAGCTTTCTTT.

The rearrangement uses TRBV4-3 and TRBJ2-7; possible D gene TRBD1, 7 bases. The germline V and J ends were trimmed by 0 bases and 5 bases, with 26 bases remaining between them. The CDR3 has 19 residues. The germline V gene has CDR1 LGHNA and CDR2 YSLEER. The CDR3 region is CASSQDHPPQGGTKDEQYF. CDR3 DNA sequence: TGCGCCAGCAGCCAAGATCACCCACCCCAGGGGGGCACAAAGGACGAGCAGTACTTC.

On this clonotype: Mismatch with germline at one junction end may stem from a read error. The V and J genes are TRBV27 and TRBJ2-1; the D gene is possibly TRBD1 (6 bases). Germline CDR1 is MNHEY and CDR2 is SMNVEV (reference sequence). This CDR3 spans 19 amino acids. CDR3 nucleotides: TGTGCCAGCAGTTTAGGGGTAGGGGGAGCGATACGAACCTACAATGGGCAGTTCTTT. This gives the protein CASSLGVGGAIRTYNGQFF.

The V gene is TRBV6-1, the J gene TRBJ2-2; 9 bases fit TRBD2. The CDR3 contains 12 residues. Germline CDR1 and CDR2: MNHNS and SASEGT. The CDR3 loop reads CLSGRGTGELFF. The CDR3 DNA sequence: TGTCTTAGCGGGAGAGGGACCGGGGAGCTGTTTTTT.

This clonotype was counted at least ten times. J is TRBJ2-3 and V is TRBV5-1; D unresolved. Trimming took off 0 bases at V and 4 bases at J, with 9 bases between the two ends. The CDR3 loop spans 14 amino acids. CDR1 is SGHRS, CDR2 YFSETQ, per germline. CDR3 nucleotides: TGCGCCAGCAGCTTGGAATGGGTAGCAGATACGCAGTATTTT. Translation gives CASSLEWVADTQYF.